The 10 T cell receptor beta chains below all came from one sample that was sequenced in a study of T cells after yellow fever vaccination. Each CDR3 protein gets one entry after TCRdb re-called the 5' RACE reads with MiXCR. The sample has fewer than 350,000 distinct CDR3 sequences; roughly 8.7% are singletons. The specimen was PBMCs, collected on the day of the first yellow fever vaccination. These TCRs come from a young man who received the YFV17D yellow fever vaccine.

V is TRBV20-1 and J is TRBJ1-1; 7 positions match TRBD1. The trim removed 3 bases at V and 1 base at J, leaving 5 bases unmatched. Germline CDR1 and CDR2: DFQATT and SNEGSKA (reference sequence). The CDR3 is made up of 14 amino acids. The CDR3 DNA reads as TGCAGTGCTAGGAGGGGGACAGCGAACACTGAAGCTTTCTTT. Its protein product is CSARRGTANTEAFF.

This clonotype has a handful of counts. The chain links TRBV7-9 to TRBJ1-6, with D unresolved. Germline-derived CDR1 and CDR2 are SEHNR and FQNEAQ (reference sequence). The V end lost 5 bases, the J end lost 10 bases, and 12 bases lay between the germline ends. This CDR3 is 13 amino acids long. The CDR3 DNA is TGTGCCAGCAGCGCCCATGGCGGGTCACCCCTCCACTTT. The encoded protein is CASSAHGGSPLHF.

At least ten counts were recorded for this clonotype. This chain links TRBV20-1 with TRBJ2-2; possible D gene TRBD2, 6 bases. This CDR3 has 13 amino acids. Germline values: CDR1 DFQATT, CDR2 SNEGSKA (reference sequence). V was shortened by 6 bases and J by 8 bases, with 16 bases between the two germline ends. CDR3 DNA: TGCAGTGCCTCAGGACTATTGGATGGGGAGCTGTTTTTT. This sequence encodes CSASGLLDGELFF.

This clonotype was seen a handful of times. The rearrangement joins TRBV5-5 to TRBJ2-3, with D perhaps given as TRBD1 or TRBD2 (5 bases each). Per the germline V gene, CDR1 is SGHKS and CDR2 is YYEKEE (reference sequence). Trimming pared 7 bases from V and 1 base from J, leaving 13 bases between. The length of the CDR3 is 14 residues. CDR3 loop: CASGQGDGTDTQYF. The CDR3 DNA sequence: TGTGCCAGCGGGCAGGGAGACGGCACAGATACGCAGTATTTT. The full variable domain, with the rest looked up from reference TRBV5-5 and TRBJ2-3, is DAGVTQSPTHLIKTRGQQVTLRCSPISGHKSVSWYQQVLGQGPQFIFQYYEKEERGRGNFPDRFSARQFPNYSSELNVNALLLGDSALYLCASGQGDGTDTQYFGPGTRLTVL.

This clonotype showed up just once. The chain recombines TRBV11-1 with TRBJ2-2, with 11 bases matching TRBD2. The V gene's germline CDR1 is SGHAT and CDR2 FQDESV (reference sequence). This CDR3 spans 19 amino acids. Germline trimming cut 1 base from V and 1 base from J; bases unmatched to any gene: 8. The CDR3 spells CASSLVTLLAGENTGELFF. In DNA, the CDR3 is TGTGCCAGCAGCTTAGTAACGCTACTAGCGGGGGAGAACACCGGGGAGCTGTTTTTT.

The V gene is TRBV10-3, the J gene TRBJ2-7; D call uncertain. The CDR3 has 13 residues. Trimming left V 0 bases short and J 8 bases short, with 11 bases between. Germline CDR1 and CDR2: ENHRY and SYGVKD. CDR3 bases: TGTGCCATCAGTGAGTCGGGTCCTACGAAGCAGTACGTC. Its translation is CAISESGPTKQYV.

This clonotype was observed a few times. The V and J genes are TRBV5-1 and TRBJ2-1; no clear D. The V gene lost 5 bases and the J gene lost 2 bases, with 8 bases spanning the gap. This CDR3 has 13 residues. The germline CDR1 and CDR2 sequences are SGHRS and YFSETQ. CDR3 residues: CASRKRTYNEQFF. The CDR3 DNA is TGCGCCAGCAGAAAACGGACCTACAATGAGCAGTTCTTC.

The rearrangement joins TRBV6-5 to TRBJ1-6; tentatively, D is TRBD1 (5 bases). The CDR3 has 15 amino acids. The germline V gene has CDR1 MNHEY and CDR2 SVGAGI. Trimming stripped 0 bases from V and 10 bases from J, with 13 bases between. CDR3 loop: CASSYSSSRDSPLHF. The CDR3 DNA sequence: TGTGCCAGCAGTTACTCGTCGTCCAGGGACTCACCCCTCCACTTT.

Details on this clonotype: A much larger clone differs by one base, so this may be a read error. The chain links TRBV12-3 or TRBV12-4 to TRBJ1-3, with D hard to call. The CDR3 totals 13 residues. CDR3 sequence (DNA): TGTGCCAGCAGTTTGCACTCTGGAGACACCATATATTTT. This translates into CASSLHSGDTIYF.

The table lists this clonotype with many counts. The genes are TRBV4-2 and TRBJ2-7; D is ambiguous. Germline values: CDR1 LGHNA, CDR2 YNFKEQ. Trimming removed 0 bases from V and 5 bases from J, with 11 bases in between. CDR3 length: 14 amino acids. The DNA for the CDR3 is TGTGCCAGCAGCCAAGAGGTAGGGCGCAACGAGCAGTACGTC. Translating gives CASSQEVGRNEQYV.